Shown below are 7 T cell receptor beta chains from a single sample sequenced in a study of vaccination and CD4 T cells after COVID-19 (dated 2022 in TCRdb). Library preparation was by PCR. Instrument used: Illumina iSeq 100. DNA from cultured CD4+ T cells was subjected to TCR sequencing with the Oncomine TCR Beta short-read assay at the Johns Hopkins FTIC core. The public sequencing data were trimmed at Q25 with fastp and processed into clonotypes with MiXCR by TCRdb, which kept only in-frame beta chains. When rows share a CDR3 protein, they turn into one entry using the most common DNA and genes. The sample yields some 10,000 distinct CDR3 sequences; more than 65% were counted once. Jointly, the top ten make up 35% to 45% of the sample. What the treatment or condition label conveys for this sample: roughly ten-day PBMC culture with coronavirus spike peptide pools or control peptides (ViraFEST assay).

No antigen has been identified for these receptors. The specimen sequenced was CD4+ T cells from blood, cultured in vitro. The receptors come from a human donor who had recovered from COVID-19.

V is TRBV15 and J is TRBJ2-2; unclear D gene. The CDR3 extends over 15 amino acids. V gave up 6 bases and J gave up 0 bases, with 11 bases separating them. Germline assignment: CDR1 LNHNV and CDR2 YYDKDF (reference sequence). CDR3 DNA: TGTGCCACCAGAGTAGACTCCACGAACACCGGGGAGCTGTTTTTT. The encoded protein is CATRVDSTNTGELFF.

The chain is built from TRBV6-4 and TRBJ2-3, with TRBD2 identical over 8 bases. In germline, CDR1 is MRHNA, CDR2 SNTAGT. V was clipped by 5 bases and J by 3 bases; unmatched bases: 4. The CDR3 length is 14 residues. CDR3 sequence (DNA): TGTGCCAGCAGTAGCGGGGGAGAGACAGATACGCAGTATTTT. Protein product: CASSSGGETDTQYF.

This clonotype has only a few counts. V and J are TRBV6-2 or TRBV6-3 and TRBJ1-2; D unclear. This CDR3 spans 13 amino acids. Germline V gene lookup returns CDR1 MNHEY and CDR2 SVGEGT. Trimming left V 2 bases short and J 0 bases short, with 4 bases between. The CDR3 DNA is TGTGCCAGCAGTTACCTGGCTAACTATGGCTACACCTTC. This codes for CASSYLANYGYTF.

V is TRBV27 and J is TRBJ2-1; 9 nucleotides agree with TRBD1. V lost 3 bases, J lost 6 bases, and 6 bases stayed unmatched. Germline-derived CDR1 and CDR2 are MNHEY and SMNVEV (reference sequence). CDR3 size: 15 residues. This CDR3 is CASSFQTGGINEQFF. CDR3 sequence (DNA): TGTGCCAGCAGTTTTCAGACAGGGGGTATCAATGAGCAGTTCTTC.

The chain combines TRBV27 with TRBJ1-6; D uncertain. CDR1 MNHEY and CDR2 SMNVEV come from the germline V gene (reference sequence). Trimming removed 4 bases at V and 9 bases at J, with 7 bases between. The CDR3 runs to 12 residues. As DNA, the CDR3 is TGTGCCAGCAGTTACCCCGGTTCACCCCTCCACTTT. Protein: CASSYPGSPLHF.

The chain recombines TRBV29-1 with TRBJ2-1; D possibly corresponds to TRBD1 (7 bases). Deletions cut 6 bases from V and 6 bases from J, with 15 bases between. CDR1 and CDR2 from the germline V gene are SQVTM and ANQGSEA. The CDR3 has 13 amino acids. The CDR3 region has the DNA TGCAGCGTGTTTTCAGGGGGGAGCAATGAGCAGTTCTTC. This codes for CSVFSGGSNEQFF.

The chain combines TRBV6-1 with TRBJ1-2; D might be TRBD1 (5 bases). The germline V gene has CDR1 MNHNS and CDR2 SASEGT. The CDR3 consists of 16 residues. The V end lost 3 bases, the J end lost 4 bases, and 18 bases lay between the germline ends. CDR3 sequence reads: CASSDPWGGTGYGYTF. CDR3 bases: TGTGCCAGCAGTGATCCGTGGGGGGGGACGGGCTATGGCTACACCTTC.